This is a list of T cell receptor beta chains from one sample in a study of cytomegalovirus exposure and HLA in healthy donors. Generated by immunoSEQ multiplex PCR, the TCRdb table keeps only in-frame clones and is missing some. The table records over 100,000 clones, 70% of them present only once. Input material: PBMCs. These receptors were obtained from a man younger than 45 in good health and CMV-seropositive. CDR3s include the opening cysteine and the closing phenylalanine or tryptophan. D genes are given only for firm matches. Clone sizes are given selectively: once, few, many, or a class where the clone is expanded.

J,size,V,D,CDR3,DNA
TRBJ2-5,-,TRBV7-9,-,CASSPSGETQYF,TGTGCCAGCAGCCCCTCCGGGGAGACCCAGTACTTC
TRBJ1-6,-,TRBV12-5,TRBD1,CASGLVLGQGIYNSPLHF,TGTGCTAGTGGTTTGGTCCTCGGACAGGGAATCTATAATTCACCCCTCCACTTT
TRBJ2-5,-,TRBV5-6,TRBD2,CASSTSGGAETQYF,TGTGCCAGCAGCACCTCGGGGGGGGCAGAGACCCAGTACTTC
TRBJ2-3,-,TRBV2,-,CASTVLWEGTDTQYF,TGTGCCAGCACTGTTTTATGGGAGGGCACAGATACGCAGTATTTT
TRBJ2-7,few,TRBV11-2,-,CASSLEVPGMGEQYF,TGTGCCAGCAGCTTAGAAGTGCCCGGGATGGGGGAGCAGTACTTC
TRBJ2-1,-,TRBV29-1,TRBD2,CSVEDPGLALYNEQFF,TGCAGCGTTGAAGATCCGGGACTAGCGTTATACAATGAGCAGTTCTTC
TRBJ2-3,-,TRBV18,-,CASSPRDTQYF,TGTGCCAGCTCACCTCGAGATACGCAGTATTTT
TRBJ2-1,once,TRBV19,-,CASSIPGNYNEQFF,TGTGCCAGTAGTATACCCGGGAATTACAATGAGCAGTTCTTC
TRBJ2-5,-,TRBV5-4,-,CASSFPGGSEETQYF,TGTGCCAGCAGCTTCCCAGGAGGTAGCGAAGAGACCCAGTACTTC
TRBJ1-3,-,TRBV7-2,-,CASSWLGTNSGNTIYF,TGTGCCAGCAGCTGGCTCGGGACAAACTCTGGAAACACCATATATTTT
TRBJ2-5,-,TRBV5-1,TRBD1,CASNYGQGTQETQYF,TGCGCCAGCAACTACGGACAGGGCACGCAAGAGACCCAGTACTTC
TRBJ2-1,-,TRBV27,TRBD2,CASSPAGLSRGEQFF,TGTGCCAGCTCCCCAGCGGGACTGTCTCGGGGTGAGCAGTTCTTC
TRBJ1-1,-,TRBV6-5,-,CATGWRGEDTEAFF,TGTGCCACCGGCTGGAGGGGCGAGGACACTGAAGCTTTCTTT
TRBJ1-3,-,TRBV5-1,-,CASSPRTGNTIYF,TGCGCCAGCAGCCCTAGGACTGGAAACACCATATATTTT
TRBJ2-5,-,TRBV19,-,CASSLAVWRGVQETQYF,TGTGCCAGTAGTCTCGCGGTATGGCGCGGGGTTCAAGAGACCCAGTACTTC
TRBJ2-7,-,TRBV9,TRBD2,CASSVDGSGSSYEQYF,TGTGCCAGCAGCGTAGATGGGAGCGGGAGCTCCTACGAGCAGTACTTC
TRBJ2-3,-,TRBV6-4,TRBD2,CASSDWAGEDTQYF,TGTGCCAGCAGTGACTGGGCGGGGGAAGATACGCAGTATTTT
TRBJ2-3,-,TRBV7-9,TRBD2,CASSLSAGGPGDTQYF,TGTGCCAGCAGCTTATCGGCGGGGGGGCCGGGGGATACGCAGTATTTT
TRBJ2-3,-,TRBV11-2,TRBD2,CASSLAGGPDTQYF,TGTGCCAGCAGCTTAGCGGGGGGACCAGATACGCAGTATTTT
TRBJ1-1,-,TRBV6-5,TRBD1,CASSRDRVTTKAFF,TGTGCCAGCAGTCGGGACAGGGTAACTACTAAAGCTTTCTTT
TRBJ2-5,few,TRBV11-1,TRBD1,CASSRDRGETQYF,TGTGCCAGCAGCAGGGACAGGGGAGAGACCCAGTACTTC
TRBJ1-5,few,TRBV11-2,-,CASSLGQNQPQHF,TGTGCCAGCAGCTTAGGACAGAATCAGCCCCAGCATTTT
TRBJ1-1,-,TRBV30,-,CAWSTGLGAFF,TGTGCCTGGAGTACAGGGTTGGGAGCTTTCTTT
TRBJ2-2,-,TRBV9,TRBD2,CASSVLERGAPTGELFF,TGTGCCAGCAGCGTACTGGAGCGGGGGGCCCCCACCGGGGAGCTGTTTTTT
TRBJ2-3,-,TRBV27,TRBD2,CASSLLAGGPISTDTQYF,TGTGCCAGCAGTTTACTAGCGGGAGGCCCGATCAGCACAGATACGCAGTATTTT
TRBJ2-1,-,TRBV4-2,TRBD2,CASSKERGRTDEQFF,TGTGCCAGCAGCAAAGAGCGGGGGCGAACGGATGAGCAGTTCTTC
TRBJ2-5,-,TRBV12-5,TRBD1,CATRDRVPETQYF,TGTGCTACCCGTGACAGGGTCCCGGAGACCCAGTACTTC
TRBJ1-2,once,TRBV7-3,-,CASSLTGGDLLYGYTF,TGTGCCAGCAGCTTAACGGGAGGGGACCTCCTCTATGGCTACACCTTC
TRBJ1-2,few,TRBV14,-,CASSLQQGLYYGYTF,TGTGCCAGCAGCCTTCAACAGGGCCTCTACTATGGCTACACCTTC
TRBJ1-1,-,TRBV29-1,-,CSVVGGTEAFF,TGCAGCGTGGTGGGGGGCACTGAAGCTTTCTTT